The text below deals with one TCR beta chain. Antigen: not known. The sample originates from a study of OX40 agonist ivuxolimab in advanced cancers. General study points: On average, a greater number of expanded clones characterised CD8+ T cells relative to CD4+.

Profiled with immunoSEQ multiplex PCR; TCRdb holds only in-frame clones, not every one. The sample shows about 89,000 clones, about 88% of them seen only once. The sequences come from CD4+ or CD8+ T cells sorted from blood, collected in a trial of the OX40 agonist ivuxolimab. The clonotype comes from an adult with an advanced solid tumor such as melanoma, head and neck, liver or kidney cancer.

The CDR3 DNA sequence: TGTGCCAGCAGCACCTCCGACTACTATCAAAATCAGCCCCAGCATTTT. This codes for CASSTSDYYQNQPQHF. The chain is built from TRBV7-9 and TRBJ1-5; D unresolved. V gave up 5 bases and J gave up 4 bases, with 18 bases separating them. The CDR3 is 16 amino acids. Germline V gives CDR1 SEHNR, CDR2 FQNEAQ (reference sequence). Looking up the rest from reference TRBV7-9 and TRBJ1-5 gives the full variable domain: DTGVSQNPRHKITKRGQNVTFRCDPISEHNRLYWYRQTLGQGPEFLTYFQNEAQLEKSRLLSDRFSAERPKGSFSTLEIQRTEQGDSAMYLCASSTSDYYQNQPQHFGDGTRLSIL.